This section outlines one T cell receptor (beta chain) sequence together with its context. No antigen is known for it. Unique molecular identifiers were in the cDNA, with template-switch universal primer binding. TCRdb independently ran MiXCR on the 5' RACE reads; one entry per CDR3 protein. The data contain 1.5 million to 2 million distinct CDR3 sequences, 25% to 35% of them singletons. The sample belongs to a study of identical twins. Findings and caveats of the study: Models predicted too little out-of-frame TCR alpha sharing in monozygotic twins. Analyses of zero insertions could, in part, be confounded by invariant MAIT and iNKT cells. Sequences that were out-of-frame, alpha and twin-shared displayed an excess of low generation probability.

Sequenced input: cord blood. The TCR sequence derives from a newborn girl in good health.

The CDR3, as DNA: TGCGCCAGCAGCCCGAAGGACAGGGCGGAAAACATTCAGTACTTC. It translates to CASSPKDRAENIQYF. The V and J genes are TRBV5-1 and TRBJ2-4; 8 nucleotides match TRBD1. The germline V gene has CDR1 SGHRS and CDR2 YFSETQ. The V segment lost 4 bases and the J segment 5 bases; nucleotides outside the gene matches: 8. The CDR3 runs to 15 residues. Based on the CDR3 plus reference TRBV5-1 and TRBJ2-4, the full variable domain is KAGVTQTPRYLIKTRGQQVTLSCSPISGHRSVSWYQQTPGQGLQFLFEYFSETQRNKGNFPGRFSGRQFSNSRSEMNVSTLELGDSALYLCASSPKDRAENIQYFGAGTRLSVL.